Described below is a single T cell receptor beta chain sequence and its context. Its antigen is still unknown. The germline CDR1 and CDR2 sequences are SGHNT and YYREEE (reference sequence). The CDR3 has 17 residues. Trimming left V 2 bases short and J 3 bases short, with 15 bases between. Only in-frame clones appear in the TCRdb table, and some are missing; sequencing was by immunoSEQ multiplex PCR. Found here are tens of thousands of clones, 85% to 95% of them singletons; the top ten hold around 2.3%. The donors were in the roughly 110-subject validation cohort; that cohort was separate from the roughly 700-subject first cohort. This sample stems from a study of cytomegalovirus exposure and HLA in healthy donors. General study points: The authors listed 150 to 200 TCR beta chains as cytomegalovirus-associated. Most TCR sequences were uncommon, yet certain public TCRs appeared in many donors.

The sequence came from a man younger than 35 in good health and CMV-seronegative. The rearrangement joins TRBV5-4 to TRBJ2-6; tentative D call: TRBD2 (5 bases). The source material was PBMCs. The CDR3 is CASSFGAALVGANVLTF. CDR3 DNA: TGTGCCAGCAGCTTCGGAGCGGCATTAGTTGGGGCCAACGTCCTGACTTTC.